This is a list of T cell receptor beta chains from one sample in a study of T cell repertoires in cytomegalovirus infection. These receptors' antigens are unknown. A single record per CDR3 protein comes from TCRdb applying MiXCR to the reads. The sample yields roughly 69,000 distinct CDR3 sequences, around 20% seen once. Specimen: CD8+ T cells from cultured PBMCs, collected from culture after CMV antigen stimulation. The origin of the receptors is a human donor in good health (CMV status not recorded). Some clones in this sample may be carry-over from other donors' samples. Both conserved end residues are part of each CDR3. The order of the fields is V gene, clone size, J gene, D gene, CDR3 DNA, CDR3 protein. A D gene is named only where the DNA matches it firmly. A row's size may be missing; if present it is once, few, many or a size class.

v_call: TRBV7-8; clone_size: NA; j_call: TRBJ1-4; d_call: NA; cdr3_nt: TGTGCCAGCAGCTTCTACGGGACAACTAATGAAAAACTGTTTTTT; cdr3_aa: CASSFYGTTNEKLFF
v_call: TRBV28; clone_size: once; j_call: TRBJ1-5; d_call: NA; cdr3_nt: TGTGCCAGCAGTTTGGACGCCAGGGGAGATCAGCCCCAGCATTTT; cdr3_aa: CASSLDARGDQPQHF
v_call: TRBV4-3; clone_size: NA; j_call: TRBJ1-4; d_call: NA; cdr3_nt: TGCGCCAGCAGCCAAGATGGGAGCGCCCAGGGACAAAAACTGTTTTTT; cdr3_aa: CASSQDGSAQGQKLFF
v_call: TRBV7-8; clone_size: few; j_call: TRBJ1-5; d_call: NA; cdr3_nt: TGTGCCAGCAGCTTAGGACAGCCCTATAGCAATCAGCCCCAGCATTTT; cdr3_aa: CASSLGQPYSNQPQHF
v_call: TRBV6-8; clone_size: few; j_call: TRBJ1-3; d_call: NA; cdr3_nt: TGTGCCAGCATGCTGGGGCTTGGAAACACCATATATTTT; cdr3_aa: CASMLGLGNTIYF
v_call: TRBV4-1; clone_size: few; j_call: TRBJ2-1; d_call: NA; cdr3_nt: TGCGCCAGCAGCCAAGATAAGGTTCCTGAGCAGTTCTTC; cdr3_aa: CASSQDKVPEQFF
v_call: TRBV7-9; clone_size: few; j_call: TRBJ2-7; d_call: TRBD2; cdr3_nt: TGTGCCAGCAGCGGGGAGGGGAACTCCTACGAGCAGTACTTC; cdr3_aa: CASSGEGNSYEQYF
v_call: TRBV29-1; clone_size: few; j_call: TRBJ1-1; d_call: NA; cdr3_nt: TGCAGCGTTGGTGCGATGGGGAGAGGGGACACTGAAGCTTTCTTT; cdr3_aa: CSVGAMGRGDTEAFF
v_call: TRBV19; clone_size: many; j_call: TRBJ1-5; d_call: NA; cdr3_nt: TGTGCCACCTCAGGCGGGGGGCATAATCAGCCCCAGCATTTT; cdr3_aa: CATSGGGHNQPQHF
v_call: TRBV6-2/TRBV6-3; clone_size: few; j_call: TRBJ1-1; d_call: NA; cdr3_nt: TGTGCCAGCAGTTTCTCAGGGGACTTCCTCATGAACACTGAAGCTTTCTTT; cdr3_aa: CASSFSGDFLMNTEAFF
v_call: TRBV6-2/TRBV6-3; clone_size: NA; j_call: TRBJ2-7; d_call: TRBD2; cdr3_nt: TGTGCCAGCAGTTACCCGGGCGGCGGGGGAATCTACGAGCAGTACTTC; cdr3_aa: CASSYPGGGGIYEQYF
v_call: TRBV7-9; clone_size: NA; j_call: TRBJ2-5; d_call: NA; cdr3_nt: TGTGCCAGCAGTCCAAGCCCGGACGTCCTAGAAAGCCAAGAGACCCAGTACTTC; cdr3_aa: CASSPSPDVLESQETQYF
v_call: TRBV29-1; clone_size: few; j_call: TRBJ2-6; d_call: TRBD1; cdr3_nt: TGCAGCGTTGAACGGACGAGGGACAGGGGGCAGAAAGGGGCCAACGTCCTGACTTTC; cdr3_aa: CSVERTRDRGQKGANVLTF
v_call: TRBV7-2; clone_size: once; j_call: TRBJ1-5; d_call: TRBD1; cdr3_nt: TGTGCCAGCAGCTCATATGGACAGGGGTTAAGCAATCAGCCCCAGCATTTT; cdr3_aa: CASSSYGQGLSNQPQHF
v_call: TRBV7-2; clone_size: NA; j_call: TRBJ1-4; d_call: NA; cdr3_nt: TGTGCCAGCAGCCCGACGGTCCGGCAGGGGCGGCCGAGTATTGAAAAACTGTTTTTT; cdr3_aa: CASSPTVRQGRPSIEKLFF
v_call: TRBV7-2; clone_size: NA; j_call: TRBJ2-3; d_call: TRBD2; cdr3_nt: TGTGCCAGCAGCTCCGGACTAGCGGGAGGATATGATACGCAGTATTTT; cdr3_aa: CASSSGLAGGYDTQYF
v_call: TRBV19; clone_size: NA; j_call: TRBJ2-1; d_call: TRBD2; cdr3_nt: TGTGCCAGTAGTATTCTAGCGGGGGTAGGCAATGAGCAGTTCTTC; cdr3_aa: CASSILAGVGNEQFF
v_call: TRBV12-3/TRBV12-4; clone_size: few; j_call: TRBJ1-1; d_call: NA; cdr3_nt: TGTGCCAGCAGTTTAGCCCTTAGGGGGGGGAACACTGAAGCTTTCTTT; cdr3_aa: CASSLALRGGNTEAFF
v_call: TRBV6-5; clone_size: many; j_call: TRBJ1-2; d_call: NA; cdr3_nt: TGTGCCAGCAGTTACTCGGATAACTATGGCTACACCTTC; cdr3_aa: CASSYSDNYGYTF
v_call: TRBV6-7; clone_size: many; j_call: TRBJ1-4; d_call: NA; cdr3_nt: TGTGCCAGCACCTTCCTTCCGCAGGTGGTTAATGAAAAACTGTTTTTT; cdr3_aa: CASTFLPQVVNEKLFF
v_call: TRBV15; clone_size: NA; j_call: TRBJ2-2; d_call: NA; cdr3_nt: TGTGCCACCAGCAAAGGACACAATGCAAACACCGGGGAGCTGTTTTTT; cdr3_aa: CATSKGHNANTGELFF
v_call: TRBV7-8; clone_size: NA; j_call: TRBJ1-4; d_call: NA; cdr3_nt: TGTGCCAGCAGCATACAGGGAAGATCGACTAATGAAAAACTGTTTTTT; cdr3_aa: CASSIQGRSTNEKLFF
v_call: TRBV7-6; clone_size: NA; j_call: TRBJ2-7; d_call: TRBD1; cdr3_nt: TGTGCCAGCAGCGGACAGGGATCCCACGAGCAGTACTTC; cdr3_aa: CASSGQGSHEQYF
v_call: TRBV12-3/TRBV12-4; clone_size: few; j_call: TRBJ1-5; d_call: NA; cdr3_nt: TGTGCCAGCGGACCGGGTCTTAGCAATCAGCCCCAGCATTTT; cdr3_aa: CASGPGLSNQPQHF
v_call: TRBV28; clone_size: few; j_call: TRBJ2-2; d_call: TRBD1; cdr3_nt: TGTGCCAGCAGTCAAGGGGGCTCCGGGGAGCTGTTTTTT; cdr3_aa: CASSQGGSGELFF
v_call: TRBV13; clone_size: NA; j_call: TRBJ2-2; d_call: NA; cdr3_nt: TGTGCCAGCAGCCGTAGCGACACCGGGGAGCTGTTTTTT; cdr3_aa: CASSRSDTGELFF
v_call: TRBV7-9; clone_size: few; j_call: TRBJ2-5; d_call: NA; cdr3_nt: TGTGCCGCCGACAAAAGGGGCGTGGAGACCCAGTACTTC; cdr3_aa: CAADKRGVETQYF
v_call: TRBV7-2; clone_size: few; j_call: TRBJ1-1; d_call: TRBD1; cdr3_nt: TGTGCCAGCAGCTCCCCCAGGGGGCCTGAAGCTTTCTTT; cdr3_aa: CASSSPRGPEAFF
v_call: TRBV12-5; clone_size: few; j_call: TRBJ1-5; d_call: NA; cdr3_nt: TGTGCTAGTGGTTTGGGACAGATTAATCAGCCCCAGCATTTT; cdr3_aa: CASGLGQINQPQHF
v_call: TRBV7-8; clone_size: many; j_call: TRBJ1-1; d_call: NA; cdr3_nt: TGTGCCAGCAGCTTACCAGGGGTTCGGACTGAAGCTTTCTTT; cdr3_aa: CASSLPGVRTEAFF
v_call: TRBV7-6; clone_size: NA; j_call: TRBJ1-1; d_call: NA; cdr3_nt: TGTGCCAGCAGCCTAAGGGATTACACTGAAGCTTTCTTT; cdr3_aa: CASSLRDYTEAFF
v_call: TRBV12-3/TRBV12-4; clone_size: NA; j_call: TRBJ1-2; d_call: NA; cdr3_nt: TGTGCCAGCAGTCCTGGACCGACTTACACCTTC; cdr3_aa: CASSPGPTYTF
v_call: TRBV7-9; clone_size: few; j_call: TRBJ2-7; d_call: NA; cdr3_nt: TGTGCCAGCAGCTTAGCGTCAGAGTACTACGAGCAGTACTTC; cdr3_aa: CASSLASEYYEQYF
v_call: TRBV11-1; clone_size: NA; j_call: TRBJ2-7; d_call: NA; cdr3_nt: TGTGCCAGCAGCTTAAAGGACTACGAGCAGTACTTC; cdr3_aa: CASSLKDYEQYF
v_call: TRBV7-8; clone_size: few; j_call: TRBJ1-1; d_call: NA; cdr3_nt: TGTGCCAGCAGCTTAGGTATTACGGGGGGCGCGGAAGAAGCTTTCTTT; cdr3_aa: CASSLGITGGAEEAFF
v_call: TRBV12-3/TRBV12-4; clone_size: NA; j_call: TRBJ2-7; d_call: NA; cdr3_nt: TGTGCCAGCAGTTCGGCAGGGATCGTGAACGAGCAGTACTTC; cdr3_aa: CASSSAGIVNEQYF
v_call: TRBV7-2; clone_size: few; j_call: TRBJ1-6; d_call: TRBD1; cdr3_nt: TGTGCCAGCAGGTTCGGGATCCGGGACAGGAATAATTCACCCCTCCACTTT; cdr3_aa: CASRFGIRDRNNSPLHF
v_call: TRBV27; clone_size: few; j_call: TRBJ2-7; d_call: TRBD2; cdr3_nt: TGTGCCAGCAGTTCGGGACTAGTAAAGGAGCAGTACTTC; cdr3_aa: CASSSGLVKEQYF
v_call: TRBV7-6; clone_size: NA; j_call: TRBJ1-2; d_call: NA; cdr3_nt: TGTGCCAGCAGCTTAGACCCGCCAACCGGGACAAGCAACTATGGCTACACCTTC; cdr3_aa: CASSLDPPTGTSNYGYTF
v_call: TRBV7-2; clone_size: NA; j_call: TRBJ1-2; d_call: NA; cdr3_nt: TGTGCCAGCAGCTTAGGGATGTGGGGCTACACCTTC; cdr3_aa: CASSLGMWGYTF
v_call: TRBV2; clone_size: NA; j_call: TRBJ1-4; d_call: NA; cdr3_nt: TGTGCCAGCAGTGACTTTTTAGGGACTAATGAAAAACTGTTTTTT; cdr3_aa: CASSDFLGTNEKLFF
v_call: TRBV27; clone_size: NA; j_call: TRBJ2-3; d_call: NA; cdr3_nt: TGTGCCAGCAGTTTATACGGCCCTACGGGGGATACGCAGTATTTT; cdr3_aa: CASSLYGPTGDTQYF
v_call: TRBV28; clone_size: few; j_call: TRBJ1-1; d_call: NA; cdr3_nt: TGTGCCAGCAAGGGGAGCAACCTGGGCACTGAAGCTTTCTTT; cdr3_aa: CASKGSNLGTEAFF
v_call: TRBV5-5; clone_size: NA; j_call: TRBJ2-3; d_call: TRBD1; cdr3_nt: TGTGCCAGCAGCCGGGACAGGTCTTTGGAAGATACGCAGTATTTT; cdr3_aa: CASSRDRSLEDTQYF
v_call: TRBV7-9; clone_size: NA; j_call: TRBJ1-1; d_call: NA; cdr3_nt: TGTGCCAGCAGCCCCCCGGTGATCACTGAAGCTTTCTTT; cdr3_aa: CASSPPVITEAFF
v_call: TRBV2; clone_size: few; j_call: TRBJ2-3; d_call: NA; cdr3_nt: TGTGCCAGCAGTGCCTGGACTCGGGCGTATTTT; cdr3_aa: CASSAWTRAYF
v_call: TRBV6-2/TRBV6-3; clone_size: many; j_call: TRBJ2-1; d_call: TRBD2; cdr3_nt: TGTGCCAGCAGCATACGGACTAGCGGGGGTCATGAGCAGTTCTTC; cdr3_aa: CASSIRTSGGHEQFF
v_call: TRBV6-1; clone_size: NA; j_call: TRBJ2-7; d_call: TRBD1; cdr3_nt: TGTGCCAGCAGTGAATCGGCAGGGGGTCCCTACGAGCAGTACTTC; cdr3_aa: CASSESAGGPYEQYF
v_call: TRBV12-3/TRBV12-4; clone_size: NA; j_call: TRBJ2-7; d_call: TRBD1; cdr3_nt: TGTGCCAGCAGTCCGGCGGGACAGGGGAGCCACGAGCAGTACTTC; cdr3_aa: CASSPAGQGSHEQYF
v_call: TRBV28; clone_size: few; j_call: TRBJ2-5; d_call: NA; cdr3_nt: TGTGCCAGCAGTTTGTCTAGCAGGGAGACCCAGTACTTC; cdr3_aa: CASSLSSRETQYF
v_call: TRBV7-8; clone_size: NA; j_call: TRBJ1-5; d_call: NA; cdr3_nt: TGTGCCAGCAGCTTAGCGTCACAGGTGGATCAGCCCCAGCATTTT; cdr3_aa: CASSLASQVDQPQHF
v_call: TRBV4-3; clone_size: NA; j_call: TRBJ2-7; d_call: TRBD1; cdr3_nt: TGCGCCAGCAGCCAAGATCTCGGGACAGGCCTCTCCTACGAGCAGTACTTC; cdr3_aa: CASSQDLGTGLSYEQYF
v_call: TRBV28; clone_size: NA; j_call: TRBJ1-2; d_call: NA; cdr3_nt: TGTGCCAGCAGTTTGGACAGCTACATAAATGGCTACACCTTC; cdr3_aa: CASSLDSYINGYTF
v_call: TRBV27; clone_size: NA; j_call: TRBJ1-2; d_call: TRBD1; cdr3_nt: TGTGCCAGCAGTCACGCAGGGGGGAACGGCTACACCTTC; cdr3_aa: CASSHAGGNGYTF
v_call: TRBV12-3/TRBV12-4; clone_size: NA; j_call: TRBJ2-7; d_call: NA; cdr3_nt: TGTGCCAGCACCCCAATGGAAGGGATCGAGCAGTACTTC; cdr3_aa: CASTPMEGIEQYF
v_call: TRBV9; clone_size: NA; j_call: TRBJ2-7; d_call: NA; cdr3_nt: TGTGCCAGCAGCGTTGGGCAGGGGCCGTCCTACGAGCAGTACTTC; cdr3_aa: CASSVGQGPSYEQYF
v_call: TRBV4-2; clone_size: few; j_call: TRBJ1-3; d_call: NA; cdr3_nt: TGTGCCAGCAGCCAACAGAGGGGACGGAGCTCTGGAAACACCATATATTTT; cdr3_aa: CASSQQRGRSSGNTIYF
v_call: TRBV7-8; clone_size: NA; j_call: TRBJ1-1; d_call: NA; cdr3_nt: TGTGCCAGCAGCTTAAATACGTATAACAGGGTAGCTTTCTTT; cdr3_aa: CASSLNTYNRVAFF
v_call: TRBV5-1; clone_size: few; j_call: TRBJ2-5; d_call: NA; cdr3_nt: TGCGCCAGCAGCCTCTTGGACCAAACTGGAGAGACCCAGTACTTC; cdr3_aa: CASSLLDQTGETQYF
v_call: TRBV7-2; clone_size: NA; j_call: TRBJ2-5; d_call: NA; cdr3_nt: TGTGCCAGCAGCTTAGACGGGGGCCCCCAAGAGACCCAGTACTTC; cdr3_aa: CASSLDGGPQETQYF